This T cell receptor beta chain was observed in a study of Graves' ophthalmopathy and Graves' hyperthyroidism. Notes on the study in general: The model's prediction of ophthalmopathy progression had approximately 68% sensitivity and around 72% specificity. Blood contained most expanded thyroid clonotypes exceeding 0.001 frequency.

Patients were left out if they had other autoimmune diseases, uncontrolled infections, pregnancy or lactation. RNA transcripts were the source from which TCR beta CDR3 regions were amplified. Second-round multiplex PCR came after a first-round RT-PCR that employed HTBI primers. TCRdb passed the multiplex PCR reads through MiXCR, listing each CDR3 protein once. Of about 480,000 distinct CDR3 sequences listed, 13% to 15% are singletons. As for this clonotype: Its target is not known.

Germline CDR1 is LNHDA and CDR2 is SQIVND (reference sequence). The length of the CDR3 is 12 residues. The V and J ends lost 7 bases and 2 bases respectively, with 6 bases between them. The sample comprised blood. The rearrangement links TRBV19 to TRBJ1-5, with D perhaps matching TRBD1 (5 bases). The sequence derives from a woman aged 25-40 years with Graves' ophthalmopathy. The CDR3 loop is CASTGCNQPQHF. CDR3 in DNA: TGTGCCAGTACAGGGTGCAATCAGCCCCAGCATTTT.